This T cell receptor beta chain was sequenced for a study of T cell responses to AZD1222 COVID-19 vaccine. J lost 8 bases, V lost 3 bases, and 9 bases had no gene match. Per the germline V gene, CDR1 is MDHEN and CDR2 is SYDVKM. The CDR3 is 17 residues long. Clones were sequenced by immunoSEQ multiplex PCR, and TCRdb holds only the in-frame ones, with some missing. The sample includes over 100,000 clones, 90% to 95% of them seen just once. The study, taken as a whole, reports: White British donors predominated, females outnumbered males, and clonal diversity was possibly underestimated. Spike was spanned by vaccine-associated CD4 TCRs, with dominance at 160-218 and 743-854. Breadth and depth of Spike-specific TCRs rose after two AZD1222 doses. Repertoire sampling happened only post peak T cell response.

With respect to this clone: Its cognate antigen is unknown.

This chain connects TRBV28 to TRBJ2-1; 14 bases are shared with TRBD2. This material consisted of peripheral blood, taken on day 0 of AZD1222 vaccination. The receptor's source is an adult in good health. CDR3 nucleotides: TGTGCCAGCAGTTTCCAGGGGACTAGCGGGAGTGGGGATGAGCAGTTCTTC. It yields the protein CASSFQGTSGSGDEQFF. Supplemented by reference TRBV28 and TRBJ2-1, the full variable domain reads DVKVTQSSRYLVKRTGEKVFLECVQDMDHENMFWYRQDPGLGLRLIYFSYDVKMKEKGDIPEGYSVSREKKERFSLILESASTNQTSMYLCASSFQGTSGSGDEQFFGPGTRLTVL.